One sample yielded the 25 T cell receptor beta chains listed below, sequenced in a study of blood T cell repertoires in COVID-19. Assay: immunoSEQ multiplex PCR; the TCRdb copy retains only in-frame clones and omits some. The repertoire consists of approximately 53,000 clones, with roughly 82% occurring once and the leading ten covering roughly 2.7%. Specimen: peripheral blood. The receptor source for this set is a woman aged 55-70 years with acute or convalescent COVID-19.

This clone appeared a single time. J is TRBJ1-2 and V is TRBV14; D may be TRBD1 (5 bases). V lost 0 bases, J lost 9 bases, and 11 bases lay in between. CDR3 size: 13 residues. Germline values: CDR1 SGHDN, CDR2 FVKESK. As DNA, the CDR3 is TGTGCCAGCAGCCAAGAAAGTAACAGGCGCTACACCTTC. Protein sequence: CASSQESNRRYTF.

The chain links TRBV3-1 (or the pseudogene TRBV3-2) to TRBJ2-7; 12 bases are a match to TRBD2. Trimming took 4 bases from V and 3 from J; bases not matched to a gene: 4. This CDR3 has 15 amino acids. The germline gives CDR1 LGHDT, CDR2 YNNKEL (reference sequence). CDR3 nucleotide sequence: TGTGCCAGCAGCCTACTAGCGGGAGGCCTCTACGAGCAGTACTTC. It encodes CASSLLAGGLYEQYF.

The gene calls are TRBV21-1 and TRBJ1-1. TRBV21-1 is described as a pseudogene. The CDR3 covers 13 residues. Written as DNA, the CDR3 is TGTGCCAGCAGGTCATCGAGGAAGACTGAAGCTTTCTTT. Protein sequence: CASRSSRKTEAFF.

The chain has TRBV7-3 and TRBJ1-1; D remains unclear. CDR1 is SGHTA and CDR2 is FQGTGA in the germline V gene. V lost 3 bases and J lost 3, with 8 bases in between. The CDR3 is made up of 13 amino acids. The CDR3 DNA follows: TGTGCCAGCAGCTTTAACACAGACACTGAAGCTTTCTTT. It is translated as CASSFNTDTEAFF.

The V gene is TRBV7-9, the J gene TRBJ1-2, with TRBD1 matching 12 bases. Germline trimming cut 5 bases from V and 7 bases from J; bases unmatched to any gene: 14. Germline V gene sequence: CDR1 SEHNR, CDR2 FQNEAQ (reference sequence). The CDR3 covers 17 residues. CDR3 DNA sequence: TGTGCCAGCAGCCCCAGACCGGGACAGGGGGCGACGGGTGGCTACACCTTC. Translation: CASSPRPGQGATGGYTF.

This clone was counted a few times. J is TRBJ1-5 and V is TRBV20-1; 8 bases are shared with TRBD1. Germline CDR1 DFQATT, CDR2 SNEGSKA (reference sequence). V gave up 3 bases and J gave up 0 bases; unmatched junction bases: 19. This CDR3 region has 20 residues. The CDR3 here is CSASRAGGGTGRYSNQPQHF. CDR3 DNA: TGCAGTGCTAGTAGGGCGGGTGGCGGGACAGGAAGATATAGCAATCAGCCCCAGCATTTT.

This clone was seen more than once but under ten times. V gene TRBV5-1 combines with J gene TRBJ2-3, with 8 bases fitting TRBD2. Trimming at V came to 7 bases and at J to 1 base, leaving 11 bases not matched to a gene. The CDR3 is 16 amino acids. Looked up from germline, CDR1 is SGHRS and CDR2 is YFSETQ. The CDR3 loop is CASFAGGGPRTDTQYF. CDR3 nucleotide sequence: TGCGCCAGCTTCGCAGGCGGGGGGCCGCGCACAGATACGCAGTATTTT.

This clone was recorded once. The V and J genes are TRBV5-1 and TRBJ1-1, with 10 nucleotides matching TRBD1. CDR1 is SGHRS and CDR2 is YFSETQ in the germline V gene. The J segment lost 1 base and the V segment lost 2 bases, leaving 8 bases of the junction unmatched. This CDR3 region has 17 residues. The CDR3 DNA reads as TGCGCCAGCAGCTTTGACAGGGGGCAAATTCGGAACACTGAAGCTTTCTTT. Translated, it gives CASSFDRGQIRNTEAFF.

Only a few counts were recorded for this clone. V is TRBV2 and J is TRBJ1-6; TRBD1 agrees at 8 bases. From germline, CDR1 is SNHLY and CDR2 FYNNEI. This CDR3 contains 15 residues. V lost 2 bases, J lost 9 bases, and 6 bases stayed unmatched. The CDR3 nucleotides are TGTGCCAGCAGTGAACAGGGACAGGAAATTTCACCCCTCCACTTT. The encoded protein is CASSEQGQEISPLHF. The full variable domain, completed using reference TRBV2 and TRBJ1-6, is EPEVTQTPSHQVTQMGQEVILRCVPISNHLYFYWYRQILGQKVEFLVSFYNNEISEKSEIFDDQFSVERPDGSNFTLKIRSTKLEDSAMYFCASSEQGQEISPLHFGNGTRLTVT.

CDR3 protein: CASPSRESYEQYF. CDR3 coding DNA: TGTGCCAGCCCTTCCCGCGAATCCTACGAGCAGTACTTC. The chain employs TRBV6-5 and TRBJ2-7; D not certain. Germline assignment: CDR1 MNHEY and CDR2 SVGAGI. V dropped 8 bases and J dropped 1 base, with 12 bases sitting between them. The CDR3 is 13 amino acids.

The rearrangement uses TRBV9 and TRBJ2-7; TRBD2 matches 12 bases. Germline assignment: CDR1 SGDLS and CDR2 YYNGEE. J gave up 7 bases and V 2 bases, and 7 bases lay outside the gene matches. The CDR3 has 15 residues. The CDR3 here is CASSVGLAGGREQYF. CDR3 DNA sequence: TGTGCCAGCAGCGTCGGGCTAGCGGGGGGGCGTGAGCAGTACTTC.

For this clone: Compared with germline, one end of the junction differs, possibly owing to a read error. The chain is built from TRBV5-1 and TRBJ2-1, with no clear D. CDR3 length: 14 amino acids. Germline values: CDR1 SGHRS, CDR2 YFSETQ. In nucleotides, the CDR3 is TGCGCCACCAGCCCCCTTGCCTATTACAATGAGCAGTTCTTC. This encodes CATSPLAYYNEQFF.

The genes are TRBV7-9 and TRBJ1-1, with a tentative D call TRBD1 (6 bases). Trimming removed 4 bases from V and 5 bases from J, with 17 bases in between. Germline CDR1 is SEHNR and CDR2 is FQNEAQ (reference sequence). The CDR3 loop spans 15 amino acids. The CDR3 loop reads CASSSTRGAPTEAFF. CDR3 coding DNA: TGTGCCAGCAGCTCCACTCGGGGGGCTCCGACTGAAGCTTTCTTT.

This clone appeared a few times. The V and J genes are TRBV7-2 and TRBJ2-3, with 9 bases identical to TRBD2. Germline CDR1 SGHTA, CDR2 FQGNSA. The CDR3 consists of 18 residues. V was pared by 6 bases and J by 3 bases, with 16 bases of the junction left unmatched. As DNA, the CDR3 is TGTGCCAGCAGACAAACGGGGGCTAGCGGGACATCAACAGATACGCAGTATTTT. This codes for CASRQTGASGTSTDTQYF.

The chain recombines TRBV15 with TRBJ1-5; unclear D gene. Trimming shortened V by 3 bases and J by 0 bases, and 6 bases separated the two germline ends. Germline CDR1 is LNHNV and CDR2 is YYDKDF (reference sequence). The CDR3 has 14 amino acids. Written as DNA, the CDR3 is TGTGCCACCAGCAGTGAGGTTAGCAATCAGCCCCAGCATTTT. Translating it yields CATSSEVSNQPQHF.

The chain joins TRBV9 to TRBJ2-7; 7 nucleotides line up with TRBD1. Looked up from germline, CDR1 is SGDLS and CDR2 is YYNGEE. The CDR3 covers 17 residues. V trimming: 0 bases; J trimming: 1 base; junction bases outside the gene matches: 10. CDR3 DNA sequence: TGTGCCAGCAGCGTAGGGAGCGGCACAGGGGTATCCTACGAGCAGTACTTC. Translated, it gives CASSVGSGTGVSYEQYF.

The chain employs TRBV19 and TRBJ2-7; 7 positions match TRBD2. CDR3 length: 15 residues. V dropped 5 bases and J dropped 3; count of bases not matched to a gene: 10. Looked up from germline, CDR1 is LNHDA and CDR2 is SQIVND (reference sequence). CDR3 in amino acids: CASSATGLRGYEQYF. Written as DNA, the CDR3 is TGTGCCAGTAGTGCGACGGGACTACGGGGCTACGAGCAGTACTTC.

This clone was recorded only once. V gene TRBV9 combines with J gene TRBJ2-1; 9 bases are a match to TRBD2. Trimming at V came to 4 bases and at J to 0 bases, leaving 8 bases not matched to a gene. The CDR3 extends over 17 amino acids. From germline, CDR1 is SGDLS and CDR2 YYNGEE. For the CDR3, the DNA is TGTGCCAGCAGCCTGGGTAGGCGGGGGGGCTCCTACAATGAGCAGTTCTTC. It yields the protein CASSLGRRGGSYNEQFF.

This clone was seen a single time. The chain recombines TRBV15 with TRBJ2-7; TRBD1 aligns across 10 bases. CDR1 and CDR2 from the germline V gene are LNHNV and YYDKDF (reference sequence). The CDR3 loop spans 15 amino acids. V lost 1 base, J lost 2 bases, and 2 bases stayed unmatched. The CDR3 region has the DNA TGTGCCACCAGCAGAGGCGGACAGGGGGCCTACGAGCAGTACTTC. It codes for CATSRGGQGAYEQYF.

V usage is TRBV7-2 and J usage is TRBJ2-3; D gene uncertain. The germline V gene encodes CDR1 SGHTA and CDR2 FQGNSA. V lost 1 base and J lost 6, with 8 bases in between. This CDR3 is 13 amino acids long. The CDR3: CASSLGLPDTQYF. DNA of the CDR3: TGTGCCAGCAGCTTAGGACTCCCCGATACGCAGTATTTT.

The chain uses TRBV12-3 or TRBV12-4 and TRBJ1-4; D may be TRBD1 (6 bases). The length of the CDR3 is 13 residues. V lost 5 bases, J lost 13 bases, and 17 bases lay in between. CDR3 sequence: CASSLIIQGLLFF. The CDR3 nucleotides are TGTGCCAGCAGTCTGATCATCCAGGGGTTACTGTTTTTT.

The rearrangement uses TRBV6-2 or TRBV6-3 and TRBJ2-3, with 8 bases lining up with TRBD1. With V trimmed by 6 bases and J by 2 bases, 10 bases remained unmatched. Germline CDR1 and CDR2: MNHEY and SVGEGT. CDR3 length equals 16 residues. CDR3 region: CASSRQGPALTDTQYF. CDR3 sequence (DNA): TGTGCCAGCAGCCGACAGGGGCCGGCGCTCACAGATACGCAGTATTTT.

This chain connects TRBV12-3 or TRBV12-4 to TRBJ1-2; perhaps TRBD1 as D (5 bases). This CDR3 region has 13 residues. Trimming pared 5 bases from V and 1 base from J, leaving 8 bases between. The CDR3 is CASSKQDNYGYTF. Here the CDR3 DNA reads TGTGCCAGCAGTAAACAGGATAACTATGGCTACACCTTC.

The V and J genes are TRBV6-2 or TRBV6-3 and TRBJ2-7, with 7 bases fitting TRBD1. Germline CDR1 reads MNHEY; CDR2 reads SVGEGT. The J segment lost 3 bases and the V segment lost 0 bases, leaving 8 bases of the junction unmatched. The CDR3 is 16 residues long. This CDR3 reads CASSYSRGQLYYEQYF. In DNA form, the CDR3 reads TGTGCCAGCAGTTACTCCCGGGGACAGCTTTACTACGAGCAGTACTTC.

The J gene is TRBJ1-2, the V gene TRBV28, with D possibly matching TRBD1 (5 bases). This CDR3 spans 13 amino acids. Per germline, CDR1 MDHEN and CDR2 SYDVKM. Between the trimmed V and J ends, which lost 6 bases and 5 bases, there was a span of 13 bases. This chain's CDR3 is CASRTQELYGYTF. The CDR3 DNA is TGTGCCAGCAGGACACAGGAACTATATGGCTACACCTTC.